This paragraph reports one T cell receptor (beta chain). This entry comes from a study of cytomegalovirus exposure and HLA in healthy donors. The primer mix had 60 Vbeta and 13 Jbeta primers. Data came from immunoSEQ multiplex PCR; TCRdb stores just in-frame clones and leaves some out. This table holds roughly 130,000 clones, about 74% found once. Source material: PBMCs. This TCR was sampled from a woman aged 45-65 years in good health and CMV-seropositive.

CDR3 loop: CASSLSGLAGGEQYF. The CDR3 DNA sequence: TGTGCCAGCAGCTTGTCGGGACTAGCGGGGGGCGAGCAGTACTTC. This chain joins TRBV5-4 and TRBJ2-7; the match to TRBD2 covers 15 bases. CDR1 is SGHNT and CDR2 is YYREEE in the germline V gene (reference sequence). V shed 1 base, J shed 6 bases, and the junction held 2 bases outside the gene matches. The CDR3 extends over 15 amino acids.